The clone carrying this T cell receptor (beta chain) was detected once. This CDR3 contains 14 residues. Losses at the gene ends were 3 bases for V and 3 bases for J; bases not matched to a gene: 6. Germline V gene sequence: CDR1 SGHNT, CDR2 YYREEE (reference sequence). This entry is derived from a study of CD8 T cells in Susac syndrome. TEMRA cells were FACS-enriched, while CD8+ and CD4+ T cells were negatively isolated. Random-hexamer reverse transcription was applied to roughly 0.5 to 1 ug RNA. Via MiXCR, TCRdb re-called the immunoSEQ multiplex PCR reads, giving one row per CDR3 protein. The sample contains 65,000 to 85,000 distinct CDR3 sequences, 90% to 95% of which appear only once.

Sequencing was carried out using CD8+ T cells from PBMCs. The chain employs TRBV5-4 and TRBJ2-7; TRBD1 agrees at 7 bases. This receptor was identified in a human donor with Susac syndrome. CDR3 coding DNA: TGTGCCAGCAGCTCTGACAGGGTCCTCTACGAGCAGTACTTC. Translation: CASSSDRVLYEQYF.